The rows below give T cell receptor beta chains drawn from one sample of a study of glioma-infiltrating T cells after dendritic cell vaccination. Clones were sequenced by immunoSEQ multiplex PCR, and TCRdb holds only the in-frame ones, with some missing. The sample has around 97,000 clones, 80% to 90% seen once. The material was blood, obtained before dendritic cell vaccination. The receptors shown here come from a human donor with glioblastoma. CDR3s include the opening cysteine and the closing phenylalanine or tryptophan. Fields, in order: D gene, J gene, V gene, clone size, CDR3 protein. The D gene is left open where the match is weak. Clone size is shown for a subset of rows, as once, few, many or a class of expanded clone.

TRBD2,TRBJ2-5,TRBV7-9,.,CASSPRGSRASGGETQYF
TRBD1,TRBJ2-3,TRBV5-4,.,CASSPPTGGETDTQYF
TRBD2,TRBJ2-1,TRBV11-1,.,CASSLDITWTSGGFEQFF
.,TRBJ2-2,TRBV10-1,few,CASSQTGELFF
.,TRBJ2-5,TRBV4-3,.,CASSSSAQGTQYF
TRBD1,TRBJ2-1,TRBV7-3,.,CASSFGTGQTNNEQFF
.,TRBJ1-1,TRBV2,.,CASTLGNTEAFF
.,TRBJ2-7,TRBV7-2,.,CASSFTYEQYF
TRBD1,TRBJ2-7,TRBV7-2,.,CASSPLRTGGSYEQYF
.,TRBJ1-4,TRBV18,few,CASSLEVAEKLFF
.,TRBJ1-5,TRBV4-1,.,CASSQDVGAVSSNQPQHF
TRBD2,TRBJ2-1,TRBV27,.,CASSLVAGGHNEQFF
TRBD2,TRBJ2-1,TRBV9,.,CASSVGGGSYNEQFF
.,TRBJ2-7,TRBV19,.,CASSSLGGLALFEQYF
.,TRBJ2-1,TRBV7-9,few,CASSAGRGRNEQFF
TRBD2,TRBJ2-5,TRBV7-9,.,CASSPQASGEETQYF
.,TRBJ2-2,TRBV30,.,CAWSGYTNTGELFF
.,TRBJ1-5,TRBV28,.,CASSPSGVGGPQPQHF
TRBD2,TRBJ2-3,TRBV19,.,CASSSSGGASTDTQYF
TRBD2,TRBJ2-3,TRBV15,.,CATSRELTGTIAGGLSADTQYF
TRBD1,TRBJ2-1,TRBV11-2,.,CASRTPGQGAEEQFF
.,TRBJ2-7,TRBV2,.,CASSVQGEQYF
TRBD1,TRBJ2-5,TRBV27,once,CASSLSLYRGPEEQYF
.,TRBJ1-5,TRBV19,.,CASSRGENQPQHF
.,TRBJ2-5,TRBV19,.,CASSMAGVQETQYF
.,TRBJ2-3,TRBV5-6,.,CASSLTPTDTQYF
TRBD1,TRBJ2-5,TRBV4-2,.,CASSQDGTGEEEQYF
TRBD1,TRBJ1-2,TRBV5-4,once,CASSQAQGGLYGYTF
.,TRBJ2-3,TRBV9,.,CASSSRTSTDTQYF
TRBD1,TRBJ2-2,TRBV9,.,CASSVASRGLNGELFF
TRBD1,TRBJ1-1,TRBV30,.,CAWSGLGQGNSRPNTEAFF
.,TRBJ2-7,TRBV5-4,.,CASSLLGRGLYEQYF
.,TRBJ1-2,TRBV7-2,.,CASSLDGEGGYTF
TRBD2,TRBJ2-5,TRBV11-3,.,CASSPGGDGETQYF
.,TRBJ1-1,TRBV11-3,.,CASSFQGDTEAFF
TRBD2,TRBJ2-7,TRBV29-1,.,CSVESRLAGGTSYEQYF
.,TRBJ2-7,TRBV30,.,CAWSVPRLTKQYF
.,TRBJ2-5,TRBV19,.,CASSIGGSGWQETQYF
.,TRBJ1-1,TRBV4-1,.,CASSQAATSGISAFF
.,TRBJ2-3,TRBV27,.,CASSLAGSLDTQYF
TRBD1,TRBJ1-1,TRBV29-1,.,CSVVRGLGTEAFF
.,TRBJ2-7,TRBV6-5,many,CASSYSTRGRDEQYF
TRBD1,TRBJ2-2,TRBV11-3,.,CASSSRDRGHGELFF
TRBD2,TRBJ2-1,TRBV7-7,.,CASSTGTSPNEQFF
.,TRBJ2-2,TRBV25-1,.,CASSELWEALTTGELFF
.,TRBJ1-4,TRBV29-1,.,CSIRGGWNEKLFF
.,TRBJ2-2,TRBV5-1,.,CASSLVRGHTGELFF
TRBD1,TRBJ1-6,TRBV5-4,.,CASSLGGGENSPLHF
.,TRBJ1-2,TRBV21-1,.,CASSWGTDRHGINYGYTF
.,TRBJ2-1,TRBV6-5,.,CASSRGSYNEQFF